The 32 T cell receptor beta chains below come from one sample, sequenced in a study of cytotoxic CD8 clonotypes in ibrutinib-treated CLL. Libraries were prepared by immunoSEQ multiplex PCR; TCRdb keeps only in-frame clonotypes and omits some of them. The table includes approximately 300,000 clones, roughly 85% detected once. The sequencing here drew on PBMCs, taken before ibrutinib treatment. The source of these receptors is a human donor with chronic lymphocytic leukemia.

In its sample, this clone was seen a few times. The CDR3, as DNA: TGTGCCAGCAGTGTACTAGCGGGGTCCTACAATGAGCAGTTCTTC. Residues: CASSVLAGSYNEQFF. This chain connects TRBV6-4 to TRBJ2-1; TRBD2 matches 10 bases. The CDR3 contains 15 residues. Trimming removed 4 bases from V and 1 base from J; junction bases left unmatched: 1. Looked up from germline, CDR1 is MRHNA and CDR2 is SNTAGT.

The J gene is TRBJ2-1, the V gene TRBV11-2; 9 nucleotides match TRBD2. J was trimmed by 0 bases and V by 5 bases; bases with no gene match: 5. The CDR3 spans 16 residues. From germline, CDR1 is SGHAT and CDR2 FQNNGV. CDR3 nucleotide sequence: TGTGCCAGCAGCACTAATAGCGGGAGCTCCTACAATGAGCAGTTCTTC. Amino acids: CASSTNSGSSYNEQFF. Full variable domain (rest looked up from reference TRBV11-2 and TRBJ2-1): EAGVAQSPRYKIIEKRQSVAFWCNPISGHATLYWYQQILGQGPKLLIQFQNNGVVDDSQLPKDRFSAERLKGVDSTLKIQPAKLEDSAVYLCASSTNSGSSYNEQFFGPGTRLTVL.

The rearrangement uses TRBV29-1 and TRBJ2-7; 8 bases fit TRBD2. Germline CDR1 is SQVTM and CDR2 is ANQGSEA. The length of the CDR3 is 14 residues. V shed 6 bases, J shed 3 bases, and the junction held 10 bases outside the gene matches. The CDR3 DNA reads TGCAGCGTCGGGAGGGGGACTAGACTCTACGAGCAGTACTTC. Translating it yields CSVGRGTRLYEQYF.

The genes are TRBV5-8 and TRBJ2-7; 7 bases are shared with TRBD1. J was trimmed by 2 bases and V by 1 base; bases with no gene match: 6. Germline V CDR1 and CDR2: SGHTS, YDEGEE. This CDR3 spans 15 amino acids. The CDR3 loop reads CASSLSSGGPYEQYF. CDR3 coding DNA: TGTGCCAGCAGCTTGTCGTCAGGGGGTCCCTACGAGCAGTACTTC.

The gene calls are TRBV18 and TRBJ2-1; D perhaps matches TRBD1 (6 bases). Trimming left V 6 bases short and J 7 bases short, with 13 bases between. The CDR3 has 13 amino acids. The germline gives CDR1 KGHSH, CDR2 LQKENI. In DNA, the CDR3 is TGTGCCAGCTCTCAAGCCAGGGGTAATGAGCAGTTCTTC. Amino acids: CASSQARGNEQFF.

V and J are TRBV27 and TRBJ2-3, with TRBD1 identical over 10 bases. V lost 0 bases, J lost 4 bases, and 4 bases stayed unmatched. Per the germline V gene, CDR1 is MNHEY and CDR2 is SMNVEV (reference sequence). The CDR3 is 16 residues long. CDR3 in amino acids: CASSLSTGGSADTQYF. DNA of the CDR3: TGTGCCAGCAGTTTATCGACAGGGGGCTCGGCAGATACGCAGTATTTT.

The V call is TRBV5-6, the J call TRBJ1-2; 7 nucleotides match TRBD1. Germline V gene data show CDR1 as SGHDT and CDR2 as YYEEEE. The CDR3 is 17 amino acids. Unmatched junction bases numbered 12, after V lost 0 bases and J lost 4 bases. The CDR3 spells CASSLVRGGRPSYGYTF. The CDR3 coding sequence is TGTGCCAGCAGCTTGGTCAGGGGGGGAAGACCAAGCTATGGCTACACCTTC.

This chain links TRBV30 with TRBJ2-3, with D perhaps given as TRBD1 or TRBD2 (7 bases each). Germline lookup yields CDR1 GTSNPN and CDR2 SVGIG (reference sequence). V lost 5 bases, J lost 3 bases, and 21 bases lay in between. The CDR3 sequence is 16 residues long. CDR3 residues: CAWSGTNTRGTDTQYF. CDR3 coding DNA: TGTGCCTGGTCTGGGACTAACACCAGGGGGACAGATACGCAGTATTTT.

This chain links TRBV18 with TRBJ2-7; 8 bases map to TRBD1. CDR3 size: 14 residues. Germline CDR1 and CDR2: KGHSH and LQKENI. Germline trimming cut 6 bases from V and 2 bases from J; bases unmatched to any gene: 6. The CDR3 region has the DNA TGTGCCAGCTCCCGGACAGGGAGCACCTACGAGCAGTACTTC. This encodes CASSRTGSTYEQYF. The full variable domain, in which reference TRBV18 and TRBJ2-7 provide the parts outside the CDR3, is NAGVMQNPRHLVRRRGQEARLRCSPMKGHSHVYWYRQLPEEGLKFMVYLQKENIIDESGMPKERFSAEFPKEGPSILRIQQVVRGDSAAYFCASSRTGSTYEQYFGPGTRLTVT.

The chain joins TRBV4-3 to TRBJ1-5, with no clear D. The length of the CDR3 is 16 residues. Trimming removed 0 bases at V and 5 bases at J, with 14 bases between. Germline V gene data show CDR1 as LGHNA and CDR2 as YSLEER. The CDR3 nucleotides read TGCGCCAGCAGCCAAGAATACTCGCAAGGCCATCAGCCCCAGCATTTT. Translation gives CASSQEYSQGHQPQHF.

The CDR3 nucleotides are TGTGCCAGCAGTCCTTCGGGGGGTGAGCAGTTCTTC. Translation gives CASSPSGGEQFF. The chain uses TRBV7-3 and TRBJ2-1, with 7 nucleotides matching TRBD2. The CDR3 is 12 amino acids. Germline CDR1 is SGHTA and CDR2 is FQGTGA. V shed 6 bases, J shed 9 bases, and the junction held 5 bases outside the gene matches.

V and J are TRBV18 and TRBJ1-1; D might be TRBD1 (6 bases). V was trimmed by 1 base and J by 12 bases, leaving 12 bases between them. Germline CDR1 reads KGHSH; CDR2 reads LQKENI. The CDR3 consists of 12 residues. The DNA of the CDR3 is TGTGCCAGCTCACCACGGGCAGGGGTTCCTTTCTTT. Its translation is CASSPRAGVPFF.

This sequence joins TRBV28 and TRBJ2-7, with a weak D call TRBD1 (5 bases). Trimming left V 10 bases short and J 6 bases short, with 22 bases between. CDR3 length: 14 amino acids. Germline V lookup: CDR1 MDHEN, CDR2 SYDVKM. The DNA for the CDR3 is TGTGCCACCATGGTCCGGGCAGGGTCTCGCGAGCAGTACTTC. Amino acids: CATMVRAGSREQYF.

CDR3: CASSFSGTGEAYGYTF. The DNA of the CDR3 is TGTGCCAGCAGCTTCTCCGGGACAGGGGAGGCCTATGGCTACACCTTC. V and J are TRBV11-2 and TRBJ1-2; the match to TRBD1 covers 10 bases. J lost 4 bases, V lost 3 bases, and 8 bases had no gene match. Germline CDR1 is SGHAT and CDR2 is FQNNGV. The CDR3 is 16 residues long.

This clone was detected a few times. The chain couples TRBV7-9 to TRBJ1-3; D is undetermined. Looked up from germline, CDR1 is SEHNR and CDR2 is FQNEAQ (reference sequence). V lost 1 base, J lost 7 bases, and 8 bases lay in between. The CDR3 loop spans 13 amino acids. DNA of the CDR3: TGTGCCAGCAGCTTAGTGTCATCCAACACCATATATTTT. Its translation: CASSLVSSNTIYF.

The chain employs TRBV7-6 and TRBJ2-7; 9 bases are shared with TRBD1. Germline CDR1 reads SGHVS; CDR2 reads FNYEAQ. V was pared by 6 bases and J by 1 base, with 10 bases of the junction left unmatched. This CDR3 contains 16 residues. CDR3 residues: CASSPLRDRASYEQYF. In DNA, the CDR3 is TGTGCCAGCAGTCCTCTCCGGGACAGGGCATCCTACGAGCAGTACTTC. The complete variable domain, with remaining parts taken from reference TRBV7-6 and TRBJ2-7, reads GAGVSQSPRYKVTKRGQDVALRCDPISGHVSLYWYRQALGQGPEFLTYFNYEAQQDKSGLPNDRFSAERPEGSISTLTIQRTEQRDSAMYRCASSPLRDRASYEQYFGPGTRLTVT.

CDR3 coding DNA: TGCGCCAGCAGCTTCGGACAGGGCGGCTACACCTTC. Translated: CASSFGQGGYTF. The genes are TRBV5-1 and TRBJ1-2; 8 bases match TRBD1. This CDR3 spans 12 amino acids. From germline, CDR1 is SGHRS and CDR2 YFSETQ. V was pared by 2 bases and J by 8 bases, with 2 bases of the junction left unmatched.

This clone was seen a few times. For the CDR3, the DNA is TGTGCCAGCAGCTCTCGGGTCCTCAAAGAGACCCAGTACTTC. Translating gives CASSSRVLKETQYF. The chain has TRBV7-2 and TRBJ2-5; D is undetermined. The germline V and J ends were trimmed by 4 bases and 3 bases, with 12 bases remaining between them. The CDR3 length is 14 residues. Germline CDR1 reads SGHTA; CDR2 reads FQGNSA.

The chain joins TRBV2 to TRBJ2-5; 7 nucleotides match TRBD2. J lost 5 bases, V lost 6 bases, and 12 bases had no gene match. The V gene's germline CDR1 is SNHLY and CDR2 FYNNEI. The CDR3 sequence is 15 residues long. The CDR3 nucleotides are TGTGCCAGCAGCAATTGGGGGAGGGCGGTGGAGACCCAGTACTTC. Its translation: CASSNWGRAVETQYF.

This clone was recorded a few times. This sequence joins TRBV5-4 and TRBJ1-2; 7 nucleotides match TRBD1. V was clipped by 3 bases and J by 4 bases; unmatched bases: 3. Germline loops: CDR1 SGHNT, CDR2 YYREEE (reference sequence). The CDR3 has 13 amino acids. The CDR3 nucleotides are TGTGCCAGCAGCTCATGGACAGGCTATGGCTACACCTTC. Residues: CASSSWTGYGYTF.

The gene calls are TRBV10-2 and TRBJ1-1, with 7 positions matching TRBD1. Trimming took 0 bases from V and 6 from J; bases not matched to a gene: 10. Germline loops: CDR1 WSHSY, CDR2 SAAADI. The CDR3 is 16 residues long. CDR3 bases: TGCGCCAGCAGTGAGTCCTGGGCAGGGGGTTTCGCTGAAGCTTTCTTT. The encoded protein is CASSESWAGGFAEAFF.

This sequence joins TRBV27 and TRBJ2-2, with a possible D match to TRBD1 (5 bases). Germline CDR1 reads MNHEY; CDR2 reads SMNVEV (reference sequence). The CDR3 is 13 amino acids. With 4 bases removed from V and 6 bases from J, the gap between germline ends came to 9 bases. For the CDR3, the DNA is TGTGCCAGCAGTTCTCAGGGTCCCGGGGAGCTGTTTTTT. The encoded protein is CASSSQGPGELFF.

This clone appeared once. J is TRBJ1-2 and V is TRBV14; D remains ambiguous. The V and J ends lost 2 bases and 5 bases respectively, with 15 bases between them. Germline V CDR1 and CDR2: SGHDN, FVKESK. The CDR3 loop spans 15 amino acids. The chain's CDR3 is CASSQLGGGYYGYTF. The DNA of the CDR3 is TGTGCCAGCAGCCAACTGGGTGGAGGGTATTATGGCTACACCTTC.

This chain uses TRBV19 with TRBJ1-5; TRBD1 agrees at 7 bases. The CDR3 runs 15 residues. From germline, CDR1 is LNHDA and CDR2 SQIVND (reference sequence). V lost 1 base, J lost 6 bases, and 6 bases stayed unmatched. CDR3 loop: CASSIAGGVGQPQHF. DNA for the CDR3: TGTGCCAGTAGTATAGCAGGGGGGGTTGGTCAGCCCCAGCATTTT. The full variable domain, in which reference TRBV19 and TRBJ1-5 provide the parts outside the CDR3, is DGGITQSPKYLFRKEGQNVTLSCEQNLNHDAMYWYRQDPGQGLRLIYYSQIVNDFQKGDIAEGYSVSREKKESFPLTVTSAQKNPTAFYLCASSIAGGVGQPQHFGDGTRLSIL.

The V and J genes are TRBV15 and TRBJ1-4; 7 bases fit TRBD1. This CDR3 comprises 16 residues. With 3 bases clipped from V and 4 bases from J, the junction kept 8 bases outside the gene matches. Germline V gene sequence: CDR1 LNHNV, CDR2 YYDKDF (reference sequence). The CDR3 reads CATSSPGDSLNEKLFF. As DNA, the CDR3 is TGTGCCACCAGCAGCCCCGGGGACAGCCTTAATGAAAAACTGTTTTTT.

The V and J genes are TRBV6-6 and TRBJ2-7, with 8 bases aligning to TRBD1. This CDR3 is 15 amino acids long. Germline CDR1 is MNHNY and CDR2 is SVGAGI (reference sequence). With V trimmed by 2 bases and J by 5 bases, 8 bases remained unmatched. CDR3 residues: CASSYPTDRENEQYF. The DNA of the CDR3 is TGTGCCAGCAGTTACCCTACGGACAGGGAAAACGAGCAGTACTTC.

The gene calls are TRBV15 and TRBJ2-2; weak D call: TRBD1 (5 bases). V lost 3 bases, J lost 0 bases, and 11 bases lay in between. This CDR3 contains 16 residues. From germline, CDR1 is LNHNV and CDR2 YYDKDF (reference sequence). The CDR3 spells CATSRDKISNTGELFF. CDR3 sequence (DNA): TGTGCCACCAGCAGGGACAAGATATCGAACACCGGGGAGCTGTTTTTT.

This clone showed up just once. CDR3 DNA: TGCAGTGCTAGCAAGACAGGAGAGCAGTACTTC. Translating it yields CSASKTGEQYF. The chain recombines TRBV20-1 with TRBJ2-7; D perhaps matches TRBD1 (6 bases). Trimming took 3 bases from V and 7 from J, leaving 10 bases between them. The CDR3 is 11 amino acids. The germline V gene encodes CDR1 DFQATT and CDR2 SNEGSKA (reference sequence).

V is TRBV30 and J is TRBJ1-1; 8 bases match TRBD1. The germline V gene has CDR1 GTSNPN and CDR2 SVGIG (reference sequence). The CDR3 is made up of 14 amino acids. The trim removed 4 bases at V and 0 bases at J, leaving 4 bases unmatched. Written as DNA, the CDR3 is TGTGCCTGGACCAGGACAGGGATGAACACTGAAGCTTTCTTT. This sequence encodes CAWTRTGMNTEAFF. Together with reference TRBV30 and TRBJ1-1, the CDR3 gives the full variable domain: SQTIHQWPATLVQPVGSPLSLECTVEGTSNPNLYWYRQAAGRGLQLLFYSVGIGQISSEVPQNLSASRPQDRQFILSSKKLLLSDSGFYLCAWTRTGMNTEAFFGQGTRLTVV.

The gene calls are TRBV28 and TRBJ2-4; D gene uncertain. Per germline, CDR1 MDHEN and CDR2 SYDVKM. The V gene lost 6 bases and the J gene lost 8 bases, with 11 bases spanning the gap. The length of the CDR3 is 12 residues. The CDR3 spells CASRDRTDIQYF. CDR3 nucleotide sequence: TGTGCCAGCAGGGATCGGACGGACATTCAGTACTTC.

The chain carries TRBV7-2 and TRBJ2-3; D unresolved. V dropped 3 bases and J dropped 3 bases, with 13 bases sitting between them. The CDR3 runs to 15 residues. The germline V gene encodes CDR1 SGHTA and CDR2 FQGNSA. CDR3 in amino acids: CASSLNSVTTDTQYF. The CDR3 DNA reads TGTGCCAGCAGCTTGAATAGTGTTACGACAGATACGCAGTATTTT.

This chain uses TRBV5-6 with TRBJ1-5, with 7 bases aligning to TRBD1. With V trimmed by 2 bases and J by 4 bases, 6 bases remained unmatched. The CDR3 contains 15 residues. Germline V gene data show CDR1 as SGHDT and CDR2 as YYEEEE. As DNA, the CDR3 is TGTGCCAGCAGCTTAGGCGACAGGGAGAATCAGCCCCAGCATTTT. Protein: CASSLGDRENQPQHF.